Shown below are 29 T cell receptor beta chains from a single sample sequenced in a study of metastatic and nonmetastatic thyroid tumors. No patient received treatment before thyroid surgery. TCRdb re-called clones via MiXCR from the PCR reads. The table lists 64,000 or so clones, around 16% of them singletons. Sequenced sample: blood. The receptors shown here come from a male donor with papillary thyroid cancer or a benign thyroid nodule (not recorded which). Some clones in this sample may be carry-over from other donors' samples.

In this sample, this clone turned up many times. The chain's CDR3 is CSARVWRGAYNEQFF. In DNA form, the CDR3 reads TGCAGTGCTAGAGTCTGGAGGGGTGCCTACAATGAGCAGTTCTTC. J is TRBJ2-1 and V is TRBV20-1, with D perhaps matching TRBD2 (6 bases). The CDR3 has 15 residues. The germline V and J ends were trimmed by 1 base and 2 bases, with 12 bases remaining between them. Germline CDR1 is DFQATT and CDR2 is SNEGSKA (reference sequence).

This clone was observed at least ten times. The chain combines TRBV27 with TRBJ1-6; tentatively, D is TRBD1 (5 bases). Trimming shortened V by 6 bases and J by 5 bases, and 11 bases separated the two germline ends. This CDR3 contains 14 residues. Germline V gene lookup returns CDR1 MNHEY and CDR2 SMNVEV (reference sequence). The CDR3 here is CASSWGGDNSPLHF. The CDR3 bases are TGTGCCAGCAGCTGGGGGGGGGATAATTCACCCCTCCACTTT.

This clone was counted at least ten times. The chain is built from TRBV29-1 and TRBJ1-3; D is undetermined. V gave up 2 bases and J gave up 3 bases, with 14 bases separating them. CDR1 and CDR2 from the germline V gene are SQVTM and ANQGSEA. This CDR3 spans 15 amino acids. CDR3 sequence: CSVESLGIGGNTIYF. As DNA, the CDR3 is TGCAGCGTTGAAAGTCTGGGGATAGGTGGAAACACCATATATTTT.

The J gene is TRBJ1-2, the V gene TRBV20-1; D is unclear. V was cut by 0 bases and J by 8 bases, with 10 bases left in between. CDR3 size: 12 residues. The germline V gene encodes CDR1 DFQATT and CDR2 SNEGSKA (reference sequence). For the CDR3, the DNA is TGCAGTGCTAGAGATCCAGCAGTGGGCTACACCTTC. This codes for CSARDPAVGYTF.

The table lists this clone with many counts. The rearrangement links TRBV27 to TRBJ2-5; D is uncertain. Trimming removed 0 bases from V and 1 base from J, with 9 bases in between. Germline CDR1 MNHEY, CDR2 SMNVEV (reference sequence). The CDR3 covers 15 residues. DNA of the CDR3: TGTGCCAGCAGTTTATCGGTAGAAACCCAAGAGACCCAGTACTTC. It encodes CASSLSVETQETQYF.

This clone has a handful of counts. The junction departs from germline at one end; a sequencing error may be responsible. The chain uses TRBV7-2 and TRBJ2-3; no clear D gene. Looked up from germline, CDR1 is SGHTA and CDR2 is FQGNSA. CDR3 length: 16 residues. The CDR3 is CASSLASRRYTYTQYF. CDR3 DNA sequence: TGTGCCAGCAGCTTAGCGAGTAGAAGGTACACATATACGCAGTATTTT.

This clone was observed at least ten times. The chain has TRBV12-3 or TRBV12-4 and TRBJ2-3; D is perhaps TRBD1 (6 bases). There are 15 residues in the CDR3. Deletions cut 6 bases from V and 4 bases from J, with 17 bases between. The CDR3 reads CASSSGGQKPDTQYF. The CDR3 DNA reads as TGTGCCAGCAGCAGCGGAGGACAGAAACCAGATACGCAGTATTTT.

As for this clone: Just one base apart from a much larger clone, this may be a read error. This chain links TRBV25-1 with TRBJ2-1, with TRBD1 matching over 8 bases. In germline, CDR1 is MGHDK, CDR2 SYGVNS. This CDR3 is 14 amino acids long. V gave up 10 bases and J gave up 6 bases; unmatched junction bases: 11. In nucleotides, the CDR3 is TGTGCCATCGACAGGGGCGGGGTGGGCAATGAGCAGTTCTTC. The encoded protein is CAIDRGGVGNEQFF.

The CDR3 DNA is TGTGCCAGCAGCTCAGGGAGCACTGAAGCTTTCTTT. It specifies CASSSGSTEAFF. This chain joins TRBV6-1 and TRBJ1-1, with a possible D match to TRBD1 (5 bases). The V and J ends lost 6 bases and 4 bases respectively, with 9 bases between them. Germline V lookup: CDR1 MNHNS, CDR2 SASEGT. The CDR3 length is 12 residues.

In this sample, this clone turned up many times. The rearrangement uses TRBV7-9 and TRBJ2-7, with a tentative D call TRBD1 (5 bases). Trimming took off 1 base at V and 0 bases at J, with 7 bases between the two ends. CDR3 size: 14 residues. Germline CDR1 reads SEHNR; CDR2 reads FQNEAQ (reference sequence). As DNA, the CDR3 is TGTGCCAGCAGCTTAGTTGACAGCTCCTACGAGCAGTACTTC. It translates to CASSLVDSSYEQYF.

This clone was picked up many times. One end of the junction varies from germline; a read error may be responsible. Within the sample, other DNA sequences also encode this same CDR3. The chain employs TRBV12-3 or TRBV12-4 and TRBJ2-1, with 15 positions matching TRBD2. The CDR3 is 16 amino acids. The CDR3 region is CASGTSGGLSYNEQFF. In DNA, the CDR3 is TGTGCCAGTGGGACTAGCGGGGGGCTCTCCTATAATGAGCAGTTCTTC.

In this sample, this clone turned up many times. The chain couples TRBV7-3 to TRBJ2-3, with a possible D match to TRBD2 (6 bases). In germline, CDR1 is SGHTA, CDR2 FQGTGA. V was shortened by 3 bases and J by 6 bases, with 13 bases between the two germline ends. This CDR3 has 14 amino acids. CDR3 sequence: CASSLGLPGDTQYF. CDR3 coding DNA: TGTGCCAGCAGCTTGGGACTCCCTGGGGATACGCAGTATTTT.

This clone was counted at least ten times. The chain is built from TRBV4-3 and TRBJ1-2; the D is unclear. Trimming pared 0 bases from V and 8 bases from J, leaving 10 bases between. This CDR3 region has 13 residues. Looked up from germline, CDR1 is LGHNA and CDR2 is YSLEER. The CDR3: CASSQDERVGYTF. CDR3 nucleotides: TGCGCCAGCAGCCAAGATGAGAGGGTAGGCTACACCTTC.

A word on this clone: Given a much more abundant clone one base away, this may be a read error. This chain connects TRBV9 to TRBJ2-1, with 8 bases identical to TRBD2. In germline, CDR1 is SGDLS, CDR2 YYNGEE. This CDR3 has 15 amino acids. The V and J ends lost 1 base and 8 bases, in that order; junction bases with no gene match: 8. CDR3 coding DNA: TGTGCCAGCAGCGTATCCCCTACGGGAGGGTATGAGCAGTTCTTC. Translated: CASSVSPTGGYEQFF.

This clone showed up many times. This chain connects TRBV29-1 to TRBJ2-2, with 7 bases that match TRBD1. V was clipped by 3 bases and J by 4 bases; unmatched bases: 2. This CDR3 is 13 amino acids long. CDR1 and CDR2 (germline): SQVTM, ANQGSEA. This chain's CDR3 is CSVERQGTGELFF. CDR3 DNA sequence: TGCAGCGTTGAGCGACAGGGCACCGGGGAGCTGTTTTTT.

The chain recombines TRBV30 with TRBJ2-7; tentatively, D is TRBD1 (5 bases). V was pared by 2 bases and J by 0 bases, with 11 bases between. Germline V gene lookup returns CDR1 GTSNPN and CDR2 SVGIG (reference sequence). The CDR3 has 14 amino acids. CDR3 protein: CAWSYTDSSYEQYF. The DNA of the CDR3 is TGTGCCTGGAGTTATACCGACAGCTCCTACGAGCAGTACTTC.

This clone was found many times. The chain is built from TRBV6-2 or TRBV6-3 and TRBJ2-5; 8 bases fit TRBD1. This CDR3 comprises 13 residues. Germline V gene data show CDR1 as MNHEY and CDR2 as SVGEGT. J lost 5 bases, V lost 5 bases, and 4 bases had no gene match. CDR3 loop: CASSIQGAETQYF. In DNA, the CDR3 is TGTGCCAGCAGTATTCAGGGGGCGGAGACCCAGTACTTC.

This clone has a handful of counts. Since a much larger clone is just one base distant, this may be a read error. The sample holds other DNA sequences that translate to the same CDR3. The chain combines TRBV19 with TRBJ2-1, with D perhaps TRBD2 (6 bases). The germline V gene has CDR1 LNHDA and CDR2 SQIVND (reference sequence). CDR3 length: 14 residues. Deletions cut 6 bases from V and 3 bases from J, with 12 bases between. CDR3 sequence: CASRRSRDYNEQFF. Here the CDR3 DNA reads TGTGCCAGTAGACGTTCGCGGGACTACAATGAGCAGTTCTTC.

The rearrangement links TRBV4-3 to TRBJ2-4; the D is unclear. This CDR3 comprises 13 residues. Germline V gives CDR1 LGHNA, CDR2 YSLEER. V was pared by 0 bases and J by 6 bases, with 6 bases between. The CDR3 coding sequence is TGCGCCAGCAGCCAAGAATCCGGAAACATTCAGTACTTC. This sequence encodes CASSQESGNIQYF.

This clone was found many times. The CDR3 here is CASSFDFYNEQFF. The CDR3 bases are TGTGCCAGCAGTTTTGACTTCTACAATGAGCAGTTCTTC. The chain carries TRBV27 and TRBJ2-1, with D hard to call. Deletions cut 3 bases from V and 3 bases from J, with 6 bases between. CDR3 length: 13 residues. Germline CDR1 is MNHEY and CDR2 is SMNVEV (reference sequence).

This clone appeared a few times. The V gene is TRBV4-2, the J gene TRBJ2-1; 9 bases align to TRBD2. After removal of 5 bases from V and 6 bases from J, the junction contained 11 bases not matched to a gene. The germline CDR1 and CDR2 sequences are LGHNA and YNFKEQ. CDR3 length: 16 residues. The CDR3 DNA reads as TGTGCCAGCAGCACCCATAGCGGGAGTCCTTCCAATGAGCAGTTCTTC. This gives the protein CASSTHSGSPSNEQFF.

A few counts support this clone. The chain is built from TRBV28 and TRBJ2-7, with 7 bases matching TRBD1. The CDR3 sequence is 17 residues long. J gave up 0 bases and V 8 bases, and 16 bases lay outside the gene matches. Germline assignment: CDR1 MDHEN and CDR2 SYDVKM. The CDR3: CASCNLRTGQSSYEQYF. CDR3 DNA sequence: TGTGCCAGCTGTAACCTAAGGACAGGCCAGAGCTCCTACGAGCAGTACTTC. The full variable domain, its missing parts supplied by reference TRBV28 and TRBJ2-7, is DVKVTQSSRYLVKRTGEKVFLECVQDMDHENMFWYRQDPGLGLRLIYFSYDVKMKEKGDIPEGYSVSREKKERFSLILESASTNQTSMYLCASCNLRTGQSSYEQYFGPGTRLTVT.

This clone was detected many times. The CDR3 nucleotides read TGTGCCATCAGCCCACGCCGGGGTGGAGGGACAGGGGGCTCTGGGGCCAACGTCCTGACTTTC. Translated: CAISPRRGGGTGGSGANVLTF. J is TRBJ2-6 and V is TRBV10-3, with 11 bases matching TRBD1. Germline loops: CDR1 ENHRY, CDR2 SYGVKD. After removal of 6 bases from V and 0 bases from J, the junction contained 16 bases not matched to a gene. The CDR3 totals 21 residues.

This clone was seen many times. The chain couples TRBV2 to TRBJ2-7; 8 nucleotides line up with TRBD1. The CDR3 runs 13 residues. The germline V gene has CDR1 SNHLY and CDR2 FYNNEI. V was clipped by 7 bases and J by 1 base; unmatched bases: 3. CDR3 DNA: TGTGCCAGCATCGGGACAGGATCCTACGAGCAGTACTTC. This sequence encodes CASIGTGSYEQYF.

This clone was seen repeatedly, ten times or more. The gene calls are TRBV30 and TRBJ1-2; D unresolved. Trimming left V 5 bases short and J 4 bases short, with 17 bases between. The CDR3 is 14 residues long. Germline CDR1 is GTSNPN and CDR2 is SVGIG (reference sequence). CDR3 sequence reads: CAWGPREGIYGYTF. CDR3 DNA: TGTGCCTGGGGCCCCCGGGAGGGTATCTATGGCTACACCTTC.

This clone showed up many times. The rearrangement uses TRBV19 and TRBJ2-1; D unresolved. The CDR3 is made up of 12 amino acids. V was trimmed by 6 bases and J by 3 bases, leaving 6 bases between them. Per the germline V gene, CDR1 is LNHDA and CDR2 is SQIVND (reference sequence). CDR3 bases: TGTGCCAGTAGGGGCGGCTACAATGAGCAGTTCTTC. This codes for CASRGGYNEQFF.

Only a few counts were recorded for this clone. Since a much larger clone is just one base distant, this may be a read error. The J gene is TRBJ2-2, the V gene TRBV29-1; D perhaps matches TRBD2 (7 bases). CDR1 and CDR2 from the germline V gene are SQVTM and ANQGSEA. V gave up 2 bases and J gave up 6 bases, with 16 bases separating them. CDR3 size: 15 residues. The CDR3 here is CSVESRGGAPGELFF. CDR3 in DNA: TGCAGCGTTGAATCAAGAGGGGGGGCTCCCGGGGAGCTGTTTTTT.

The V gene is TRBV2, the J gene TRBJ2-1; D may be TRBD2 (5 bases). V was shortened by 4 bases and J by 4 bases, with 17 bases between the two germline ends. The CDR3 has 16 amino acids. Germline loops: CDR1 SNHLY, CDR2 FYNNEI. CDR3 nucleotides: TGTGCCAGCAGTGTCTTAAAGGGAGACTCATACAATGAGCAGTTCTTC. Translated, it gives CASSVLKGDSYNEQFF.

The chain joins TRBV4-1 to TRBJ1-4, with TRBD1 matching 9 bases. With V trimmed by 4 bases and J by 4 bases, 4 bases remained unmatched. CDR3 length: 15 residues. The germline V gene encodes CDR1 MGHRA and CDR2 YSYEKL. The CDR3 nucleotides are TGCGCCAGCAGCCTGGGGACAGGGATTAATGAAAAACTGTTTTTT. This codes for CASSLGTGINEKLFF.